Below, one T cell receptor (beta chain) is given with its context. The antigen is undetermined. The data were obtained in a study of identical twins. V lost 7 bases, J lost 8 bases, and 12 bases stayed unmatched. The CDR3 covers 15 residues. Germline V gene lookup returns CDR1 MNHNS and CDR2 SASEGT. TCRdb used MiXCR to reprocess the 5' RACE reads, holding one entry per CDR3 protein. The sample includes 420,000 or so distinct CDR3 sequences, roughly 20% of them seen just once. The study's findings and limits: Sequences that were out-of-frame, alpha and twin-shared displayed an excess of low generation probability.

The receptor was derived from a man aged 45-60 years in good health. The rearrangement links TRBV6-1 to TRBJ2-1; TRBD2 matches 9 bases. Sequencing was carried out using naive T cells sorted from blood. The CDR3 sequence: CASKSAGGPVDEQFF. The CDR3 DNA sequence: TGTGCCAGCAAATCAGCGGGAGGCCCTGTCGATGAGCAGTTCTTC.